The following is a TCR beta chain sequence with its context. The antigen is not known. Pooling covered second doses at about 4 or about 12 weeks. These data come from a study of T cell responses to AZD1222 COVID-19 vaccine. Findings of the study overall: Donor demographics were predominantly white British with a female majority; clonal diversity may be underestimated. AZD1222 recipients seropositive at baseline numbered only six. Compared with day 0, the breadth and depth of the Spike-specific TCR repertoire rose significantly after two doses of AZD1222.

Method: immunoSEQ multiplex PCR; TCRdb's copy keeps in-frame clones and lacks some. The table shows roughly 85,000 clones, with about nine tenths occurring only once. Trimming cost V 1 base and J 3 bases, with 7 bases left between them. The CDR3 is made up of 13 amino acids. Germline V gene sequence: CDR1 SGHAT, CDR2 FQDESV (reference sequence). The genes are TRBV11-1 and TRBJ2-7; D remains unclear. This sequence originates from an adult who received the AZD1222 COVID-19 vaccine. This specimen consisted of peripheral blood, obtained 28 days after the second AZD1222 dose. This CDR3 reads CASSLEQLYEQYF. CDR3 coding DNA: TGTGCCAGCAGCTTAGAACAGCTCTACGAGCAGTACTTC.